This is a list of T cell receptor beta chains from one sample in a study of T cell repertoires in cytomegalovirus infection. No antigen has been identified for these receptors. MiXCR, applied by TCRdb to the reads, yields one record per CDR3 protein. Here the sample spans about 50,000 distinct CDR3 sequences, around 19% being singletons. The sequencing here drew on CD8+ T cells from cultured PBMCs, taken from culture after CMV antigen stimulation. The receptors derive from a human donor in good health (CMV status not recorded). Some clones in this sample may be carry-over from other donors' samples. CDR3s leave out the opening cysteine and the closing phenylalanine or tryptophan. A clone size is listed for some rows: how often the clone was seen (once, few, many), or a class if it is expanded.

J gene: TRBJ1-5
V gene: TRBV7-2
clone size: few
CDR3 protein: ASSLVSGDLPQPQH

J gene: TRBJ1-2
V gene: TRBV6-2/TRBV6-3
clone size: few
CDR3 protein: ASSYSRQGVLLHPHT

J gene: TRBJ2-7
V gene: TRBV7-2
clone size: -
CDR3 protein: ASSLGYPEQY

J gene: TRBJ1-2
V gene: TRBV7-2
clone size: -
CDR3 protein: ASSWTVNYGYT

J gene: TRBJ2-3
V gene: TRBV7-8
clone size: -
CDR3 protein: ASGRGYADTQY

J gene: TRBJ2-5
V gene: TRBV11-2
clone size: -
CDR3 protein: ASSPRQVGWQETQY

J gene: TRBJ2-1
V gene: TRBV7-9
clone size: -
CDR3 protein: ASSLARDRDNEQF

J gene: TRBJ2-3
V gene: TRBV6-2/TRBV6-3
clone size: few
CDR3 protein: ASSYVVSDTQY

J gene: TRBJ1-6
V gene: TRBV7-2
clone size: -
CDR3 protein: ASSFLDRGLSYNSPLH

J gene: TRBJ2-1
V gene: TRBV7-2
clone size: -
CDR3 protein: ASSFFDNEQF

J gene: TRBJ2-7
V gene: TRBV6-2/TRBV6-3
clone size: -
CDR3 protein: ASSQHERTSSYEQY

J gene: TRBJ2-7
V gene: TRBV4-1
clone size: few
CDR3 protein: ASSPERSSYEQY

J gene: TRBJ2-3
V gene: TRBV7-6
clone size: -
CDR3 protein: ASSLAHSQRGETDTQY

J gene: TRBJ2-1
V gene: TRBV20-1
clone size: few
CDR3 protein: SAPRVSSYNEQF

J gene: TRBJ1-6
V gene: TRBV28
clone size: -
CDR3 protein: ASSHRDTSRDNSPLH

J gene: TRBJ2-5
V gene: TRBV9
clone size: few
CDR3 protein: ASSPGGTDQETQY

J gene: TRBJ2-5
V gene: TRBV7-9
clone size: few
CDR3 protein: ASSEDSQQETQY

J gene: TRBJ2-7
V gene: TRBV4-1
clone size: -
CDR3 protein: ASSPVLSSYEQY

J gene: TRBJ1-2
V gene: TRBV20-1
clone size: few
CDR3 protein: SAMDSYGYT

J gene: TRBJ2-6
V gene: TRBV7-9
clone size: few
CDR3 protein: ASSLVRAGANVLT

J gene: TRBJ1-1
V gene: TRBV29-1
clone size: -
CDR3 protein: SVEAREAF

J gene: TRBJ2-7
V gene: TRBV7-9
clone size: -
CDR3 protein: ASSSKGHYEQY